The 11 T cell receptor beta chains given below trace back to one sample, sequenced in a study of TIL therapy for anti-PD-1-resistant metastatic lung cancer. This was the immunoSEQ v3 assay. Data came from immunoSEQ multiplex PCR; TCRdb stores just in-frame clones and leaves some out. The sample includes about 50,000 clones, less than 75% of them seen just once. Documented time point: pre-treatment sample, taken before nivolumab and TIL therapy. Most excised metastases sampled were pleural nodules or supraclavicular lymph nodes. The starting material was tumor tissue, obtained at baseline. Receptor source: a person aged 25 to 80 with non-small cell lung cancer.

CDR3: CASKTDPTNEKLFF. The CDR3 DNA reads as TGTGCCAGTAAGACGGACCCAACTAATGAAAAACTGTTTTTT. This chain links TRBV19 with TRBJ1-4; D unclear. The ends were cut back, 7 bases at V and 0 bases at J, with 9 bases in the middle. The CDR3 length is 14 residues. The germline CDR1 and CDR2 sequences are LNHDA and SQIVND (reference sequence).

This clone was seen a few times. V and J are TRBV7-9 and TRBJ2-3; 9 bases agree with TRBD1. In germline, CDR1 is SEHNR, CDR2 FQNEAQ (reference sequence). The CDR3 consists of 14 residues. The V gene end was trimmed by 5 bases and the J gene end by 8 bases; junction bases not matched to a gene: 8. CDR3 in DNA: TGTGCCAGCAGCGAGACAGGGGGAGTGGGTACGCAGTATTTT. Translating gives CASSETGGVGTQYF.

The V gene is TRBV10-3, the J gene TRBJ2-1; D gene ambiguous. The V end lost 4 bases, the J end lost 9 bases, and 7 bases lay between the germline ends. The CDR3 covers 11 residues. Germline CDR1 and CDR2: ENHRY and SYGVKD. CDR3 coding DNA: TGTGCCATCAGTGTGCTTGGTGAGCAGTTCTTC. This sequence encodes CAISVLGEQFF.

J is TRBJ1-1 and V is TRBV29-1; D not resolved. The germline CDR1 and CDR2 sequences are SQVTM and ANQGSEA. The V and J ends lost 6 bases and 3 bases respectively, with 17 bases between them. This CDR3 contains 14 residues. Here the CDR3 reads CSVKTRGVDTEAFF. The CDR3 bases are TGCAGCGTCAAAACACGGGGTGTGGACACTGAAGCTTTCTTT.

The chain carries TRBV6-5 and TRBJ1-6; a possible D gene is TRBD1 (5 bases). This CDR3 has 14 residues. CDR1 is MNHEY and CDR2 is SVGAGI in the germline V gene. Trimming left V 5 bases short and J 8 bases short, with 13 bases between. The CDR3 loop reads CASSLTDNYSPLHF. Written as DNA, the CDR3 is TGTGCCAGCAGTCTGACGGACAATTATTCACCCCTCCACTTT.

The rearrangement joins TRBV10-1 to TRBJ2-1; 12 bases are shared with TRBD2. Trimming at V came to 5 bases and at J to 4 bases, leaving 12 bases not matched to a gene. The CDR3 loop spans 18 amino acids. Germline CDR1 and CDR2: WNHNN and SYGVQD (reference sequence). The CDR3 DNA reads TGCGCCAGCAGTTCCCGACTAGCGGGAGTAGGTGAGTACAATGAGCAGTTCTTC. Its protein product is CASSSRLAGVGEYNEQFF.

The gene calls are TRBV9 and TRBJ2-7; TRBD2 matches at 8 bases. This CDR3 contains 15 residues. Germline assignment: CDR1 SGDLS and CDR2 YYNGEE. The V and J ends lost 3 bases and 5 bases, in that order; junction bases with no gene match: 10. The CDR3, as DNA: TGTGCCAGCAGCGACCGGGAGGGACGGATAAACGAGCAGTACTTC. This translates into CASSDREGRINEQYF.

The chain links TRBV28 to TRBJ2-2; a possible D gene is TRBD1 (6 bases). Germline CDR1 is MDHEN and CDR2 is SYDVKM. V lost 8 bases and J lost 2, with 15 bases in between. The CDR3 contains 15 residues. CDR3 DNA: TGTGCCAGCCACTCCAGGACAGATAACACCGGGGAGCTGTTTTTT. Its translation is CASHSRTDNTGELFF.

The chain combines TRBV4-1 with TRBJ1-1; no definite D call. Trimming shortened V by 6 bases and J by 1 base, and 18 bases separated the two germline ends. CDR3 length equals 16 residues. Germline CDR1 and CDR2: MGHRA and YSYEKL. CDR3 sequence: CASRQSPQAANTEAFF. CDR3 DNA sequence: TGCGCCAGCAGACAATCCCCCCAGGCGGCGAACACTGAAGCTTTCTTT.

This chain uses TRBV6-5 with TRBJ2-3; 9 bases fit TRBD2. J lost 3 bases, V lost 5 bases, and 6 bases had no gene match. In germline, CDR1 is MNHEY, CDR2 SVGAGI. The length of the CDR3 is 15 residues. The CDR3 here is CASSTLAGITDTQYF. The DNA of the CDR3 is TGTGCCAGCAGTACGCTAGCGGGGATAACAGATACGCAGTATTTT.

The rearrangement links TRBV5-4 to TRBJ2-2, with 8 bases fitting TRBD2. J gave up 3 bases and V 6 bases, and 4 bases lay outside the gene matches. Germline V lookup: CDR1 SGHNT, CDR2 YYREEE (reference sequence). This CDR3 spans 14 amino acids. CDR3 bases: TGTGCCAGCAAAGCGGGGGACTACACCGGGGAGCTGTTTTTT. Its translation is CASKAGDYTGELFF.